The 7 T cell receptor beta chains below were found in one sample sequenced in a study of T cells in Graves' hyperthyroidism and ophthalmopathy. Using RNA transcripts as the source, TCR beta CDR3 regions were amplified. First-round RT-PCR of the TCR CDR3 relied on the HTBI primer set. One entry per CDR3 protein results from TCRdb running MiXCR on the multiplex PCR reads. The data show hundreds of thousands of distinct CDR3 sequences, 14% to 15% seen once. The specimen sequenced was blood. The receptors stem from a middle-aged woman with Graves' ophthalmopathy.

This clonotype has ten or more counts. The chain carries TRBV11-1 and TRBJ2-7; 8 bases agree with TRBD2. CDR1 SGHAT and CDR2 FQDESV come from the germline V gene (reference sequence). The CDR3 contains 16 residues. With V trimmed by 2 bases and J by 3 bases, 9 bases remained unmatched. DNA of the CDR3: TGTGCCAGCAGCTTACACACTAGCGGCAAAATCTACGAGCAGTACTTC. Translation gives CASSLHTSGKIYEQYF.

The chain carries TRBV29-1 and TRBJ2-7; 7 bases align to TRBD1. Unmatched junction bases numbered 7, after V lost 4 bases and J lost 7 bases. Germline V gene lookup returns CDR1 SQVTM and CDR2 ANQGSEA. The CDR3 has 12 residues. The CDR3 nucleotides are TGCAGCGTTGTAGGGGGCCTGGGGGAGCAGTACTTC. Protein product: CSVVGGLGEQYF.

Ten or more counts support this clonotype. The chain couples TRBV5-5 to TRBJ1-5; TRBD1 matches at 10 bases. Germline loops: CDR1 SGHKS, CDR2 YYEKEE (reference sequence). The V and J ends lost 4 bases and 7 bases, in that order; junction bases with no gene match: 5. The CDR3 totals 14 residues. The CDR3 DNA is TGTGCCAGCAGCGGGACAGGGGAGGGCCAGCCCCAGCATTTT. Translated: CASSGTGEGQPQHF.

DNA of the CDR3: TGTGCCAGTAGTAGCGCTAGCGGGAGCTACGAGCAGTACTTC. This codes for CASSSASGSYEQYF. This sequence joins TRBV19 and TRBJ2-7; 10 bases map to TRBD2. Germline-derived CDR1 and CDR2 are LNHDA and SQIVND (reference sequence). CDR3 length: 14 residues. With V trimmed by 4 bases and J by 3 bases, 3 bases remained unmatched.

The chain has TRBV28 and TRBJ1-2, with 12 bases lining up with TRBD1. The CDR3 length is 15 residues. The trim removed 6 bases at V and 7 bases at J, leaving 9 bases unmatched. The germline CDR1 and CDR2 sequences are MDHEN and SYDVKM. This chain's CDR3 is CASSSWGQGAGGYTF. The CDR3 DNA reads TGTGCCAGCAGCTCGTGGGGACAGGGGGCAGGTGGCTACACCTTC.

This clonotype was observed many times. The chain combines TRBV6-5 with TRBJ1-2; D is unresolved. In germline, CDR1 is MNHEY, CDR2 SVGAGI. With 11 bases removed from V and 0 bases from J, the gap between germline ends came to 13 bases. The CDR3 is made up of 13 amino acids. DNA of the CDR3: TGTGCCGCCTCACTGTCGGCTAACTATGGCTACACCTTC. Residues: CAASLSANYGYTF.

In this sample, this clonotype turned up many times. This chain uses TRBV20-1 with TRBJ1-1; D not resolved. V was cut by 0 bases and J by 0 bases, with 11 bases left in between. CDR3 size: 15 residues. Germline V gives CDR1 DFQATT, CDR2 SNEGSKA (reference sequence). Written as DNA, the CDR3 is TGCAGTGCTAGAGATCCCCGGGAGGTGAACACTGAAGCTTTCTTT. Its translation: CSARDPREVNTEAFF.